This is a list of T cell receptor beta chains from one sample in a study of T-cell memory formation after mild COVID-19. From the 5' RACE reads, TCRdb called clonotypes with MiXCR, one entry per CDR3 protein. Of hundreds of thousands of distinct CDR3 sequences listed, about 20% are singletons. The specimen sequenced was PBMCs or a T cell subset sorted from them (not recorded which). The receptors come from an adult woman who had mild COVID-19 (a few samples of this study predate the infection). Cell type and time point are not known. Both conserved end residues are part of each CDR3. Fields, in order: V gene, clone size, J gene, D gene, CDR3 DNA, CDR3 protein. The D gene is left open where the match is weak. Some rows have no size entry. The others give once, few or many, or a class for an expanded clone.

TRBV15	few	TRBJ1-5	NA	TGTGCCACCAGCAGAGATCGAGCTACGGGTCAGCCCCAGCATTTT	CATSRDRATGQPQHF
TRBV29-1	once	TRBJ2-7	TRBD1	TGCAGCGTTGTTCAGGGGGCCTACGAGCAGTACTTC	CSVVQGAYEQYF
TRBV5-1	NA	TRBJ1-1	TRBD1	TGCGCCAGCAGCTTGGACAGGGGCGAAGCTTTCTTT	CASSLDRGEAFF
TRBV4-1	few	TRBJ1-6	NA	TGCGCCAGCAGCCAATTTCTGGCAGGGAGATTCAGGACCACTAATTCACCCCTCCACTTT	CASSQFLAGRFRTTNSPLHF
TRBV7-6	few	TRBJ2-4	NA	TGTGCCAGCGATGAGAGCGTGACTCATTTAGCCAAAAACATTCAGTACTTC	CASDESVTHLAKNIQYF
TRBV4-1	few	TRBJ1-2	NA	TGCGCCAGCAGCCAAGTTTTGAGAGGGATTGGCTATGGCTACACCTTC	CASSQVLRGIGYGYTF
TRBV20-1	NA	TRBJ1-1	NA	TGCAGTGCTAGAGATTTGTTTGTAGGGCCTGAAGCTTTCTTT	CSARDLFVGPEAFF
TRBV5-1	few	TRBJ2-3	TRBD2	TGCGCCAGCAGCCCTCGGGACGTGACTAGCGGGGTCACAGATACGCAGTATTTT	CASSPRDVTSGVTDTQYF
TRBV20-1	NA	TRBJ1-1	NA	TGCAGTGCTAGAGACATTCGGGGAAACACTGAAGCTTTCTTT	CSARDIRGNTEAFF
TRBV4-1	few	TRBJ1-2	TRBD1	TGCGCCAGCAGCCAAGACTCCCTCCGTTCAGGGGGGGTCTATGGCTACACCTTC	CASSQDSLRSGGVYGYTF
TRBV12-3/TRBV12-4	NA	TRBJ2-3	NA	TGTGCCAGCACCGAGGACAATACGGCCACAGATACGCAGTATTTT	CASTEDNTATDTQYF
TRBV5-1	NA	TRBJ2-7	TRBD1	TGCGCCAGCGAAACGGGACAGAGTCCTGGCGAGCAGTACTTC	CASETGQSPGEQYF
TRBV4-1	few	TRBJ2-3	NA	TGCGCCAGCAGCCAAGATAAGGGGGGCTCAGATACGCAGTATTTT	CASSQDKGGSDTQYF
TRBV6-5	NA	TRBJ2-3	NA	TGTGCCAGAAACACAGATACGCAGTATTTT	CARNTDTQYF
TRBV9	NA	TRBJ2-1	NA	TGTGCCAGCAGCGTCGGAAGCGGAACCTCCTACAATGAGCAGTTCTTC	CASSVGSGTSYNEQFF
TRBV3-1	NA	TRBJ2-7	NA	TGTGCCAGCAGCCAGGGGGATCGGACTTTCTACGAGCAGTACTTC	CASSQGDRTFYEQYF
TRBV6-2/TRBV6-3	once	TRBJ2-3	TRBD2	TGTGCCAGCAACGAAGCGGGAGGAAGCACAGATACGCAGTATTTT	CASNEAGGSTDTQYF
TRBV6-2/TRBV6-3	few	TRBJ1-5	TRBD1	TGTGCCAGCAGCAATGAGGGACAGATTAACAATCAGCCCCAGCATTTT	CASSNEGQINNQPQHF
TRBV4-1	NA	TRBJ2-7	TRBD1	TGCGCCAGCAGCCAAGATGGGGTCGTGGGGACAGGGTCTCTCGAGCAGTACTTC	CASSQDGVVGTGSLEQYF
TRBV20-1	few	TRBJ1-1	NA	TGCAGTGCTAGAGTGGGAGGGCCTGAAGCTTTCTTT	CSARVGGPEAFF
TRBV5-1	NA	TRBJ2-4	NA	TGCGCCAGCAGCTTTTCAGGGGGAGGCATTCAGTACTTC	CASSFSGGGIQYF
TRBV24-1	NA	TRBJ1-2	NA	TGTGCCACCAGTAACTCCGAATCCTATGGCTACACCTTC	CATSNSESYGYTF
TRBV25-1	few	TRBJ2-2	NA	TGTGCCAGCAGCCTGAAAGGGGCGGGGAACACCGGGGAGCTGTTTTTT	CASSLKGAGNTGELFF